The rows below give T cell receptor beta chains drawn from one sample of a study of beta chain features in type 1 diabetes. The data were produced by immunoSEQ multiplex PCR, yet TCRdb's version contains in-frame clones alone and is incomplete. This table holds around 250,000 clones, 27% found once. The sample comprised central memory CD4+ T cells from blood. These receptors all stem from a man aged 25 to 40 in good health. Both conserved end residues are trimmed from each CDR3. Fields, in order: J gene, V gene, CDR3 protein.

J gene: TRBJ1-1
V gene: TRBV7-9
CDR3 protein: ASSLEGLTAGTEAF

J gene: TRBJ1-2
V gene: TRBV30
CDR3 protein: AWRRPGLRDRSYGYT

J gene: TRBJ2-3
V gene: TRBV7-2
CDR3 protein: ASSLVSGSEDTQY

J gene: TRBJ2-3
V gene: TRBV5-1
CDR3 protein: ASRGPGTTDTQY

J gene: TRBJ2-3
V gene: TRBV10-3
CDR3 protein: AISAAPGGASTDTQY

J gene: TRBJ2-2
V gene: TRBV7-9
CDR3 protein: ASSYRTNTGELF

J gene: -
V gene: TRBV30
CDR3 protein: AWRRDRLNEQY

J gene: TRBJ2-5
V gene: TRBV4-3
CDR3 protein: ASSQDKLALETQY

J gene: TRBJ2-7
V gene: TRBV10-3
CDR3 protein: ATGTSGRGYEQY

J gene: TRBJ2-3
V gene: TRBV10-3
CDR3 protein: AIRGGPVTGTQY

J gene: TRBJ1-6
V gene: TRBV7-8
CDR3 protein: ASSSGQVNSPLH

J gene: TRBJ2-1
V gene: TRBV6-5
CDR3 protein: ASNNAGASFDEQF

J gene: TRBJ1-1
V gene: TRBV29-1
CDR3 protein: SVGQAVNTEAF

J gene: TRBJ2-1
V gene: TRBV10-3
CDR3 protein: AISESGSGRRTNEQF

J gene: TRBJ2-7
V gene: TRBV4-1
CDR3 protein: ASSFEANARGEQY

J gene: TRBJ2-1
V gene: TRBV20-1
CDR3 protein: SARIVPLEF

J gene: TRBJ2-7
V gene: TRBV30
CDR3 protein: AWSLVAGPYEQY

J gene: TRBJ2-4
V gene: TRBV7-9
CDR3 protein: ASSPEAGGPRY

J gene: TRBJ2-1
V gene: TRBV29-1
CDR3 protein: SVPTGGLYNEQF

J gene: TRBJ1-2
V gene: TRBV30
CDR3 protein: AWARARPFGYT

J gene: TRBJ2-5
V gene: TRBV6-1
CDR3 protein: ASSVRDPLKGETQY

J gene: TRBJ2-3
V gene: TRBV15
CDR3 protein: ATSRDQAGGTDTQY

J gene: TRBJ2-7
V gene: TRBV7-2
CDR3 protein: ASSFHNEQY

J gene: TRBJ2-7
V gene: TRBV7-8
CDR3 protein: ASSLRGGGTYEQY

J gene: TRBJ2-7
V gene: TRBV11-2
CDR3 protein: ASSAYYEQY

J gene: TRBJ2-7
V gene: TRBV29-1
CDR3 protein: SVGGTGTDEQY

J gene: TRBJ2-5
V gene: TRBV7-2
CDR3 protein: ASSPGRGGDQETQY

J gene: TRBJ1-5
V gene: TRBV30
CDR3 protein: AWRGDINQPQH